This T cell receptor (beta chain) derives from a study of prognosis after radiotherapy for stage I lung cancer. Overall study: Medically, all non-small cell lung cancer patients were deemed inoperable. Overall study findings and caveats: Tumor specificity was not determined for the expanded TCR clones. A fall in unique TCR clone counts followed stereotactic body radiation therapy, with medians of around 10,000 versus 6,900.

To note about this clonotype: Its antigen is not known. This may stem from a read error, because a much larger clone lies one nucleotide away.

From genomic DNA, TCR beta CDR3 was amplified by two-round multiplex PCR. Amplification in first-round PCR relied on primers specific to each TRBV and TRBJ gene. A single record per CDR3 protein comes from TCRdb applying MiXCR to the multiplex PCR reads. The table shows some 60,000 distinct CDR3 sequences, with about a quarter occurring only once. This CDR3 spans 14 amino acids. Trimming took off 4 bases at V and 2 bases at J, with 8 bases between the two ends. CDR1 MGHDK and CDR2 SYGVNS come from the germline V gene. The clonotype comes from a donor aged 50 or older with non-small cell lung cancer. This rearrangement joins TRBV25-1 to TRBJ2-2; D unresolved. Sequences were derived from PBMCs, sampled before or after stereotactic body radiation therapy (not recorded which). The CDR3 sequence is CASSGYGNTGELFF. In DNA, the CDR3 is TGTGCCAGCAGTGGGTACGGCAACACCGGGGAGCTGTTTTTT.